This TCR beta chain was sequenced for a study of OX40 agonist ivuxolimab in advanced cancers. About the research overall: Patients' therapy was ivuxolimab, an antibody that acts as an agonist of OX40 (CD134).

This clone was found a few times. The CDR3 totals 16 residues. Trimming removed 0 bases at V and 3 bases at J, with 12 bases between. The germline gives CDR1 LGHNA, CDR2 YNFKEQ. The method was immunoSEQ multiplex PCR; TCRdb's version includes in-frame clones alone and lacks a portion of them. The sample lists roughly 65,000 clones, over 75% seen once, with 0.3% to 0.45% in the top ten. The source was CD4+ or CD8+ T cells sorted from blood, collected in a trial of the OX40 agonist ivuxolimab. The J gene is TRBJ1-5, the V gene TRBV4-2; D is unresolved. The sequence derives from an adult with an advanced solid tumor such as melanoma, head and neck, liver or kidney cancer. CDR3 loop: CASSQDPGRLNQPQHF. The DNA for the CDR3 is TGTGCCAGCAGCCAAGATCCCGGCAGACTCAATCAGCCCCAGCATTTT.